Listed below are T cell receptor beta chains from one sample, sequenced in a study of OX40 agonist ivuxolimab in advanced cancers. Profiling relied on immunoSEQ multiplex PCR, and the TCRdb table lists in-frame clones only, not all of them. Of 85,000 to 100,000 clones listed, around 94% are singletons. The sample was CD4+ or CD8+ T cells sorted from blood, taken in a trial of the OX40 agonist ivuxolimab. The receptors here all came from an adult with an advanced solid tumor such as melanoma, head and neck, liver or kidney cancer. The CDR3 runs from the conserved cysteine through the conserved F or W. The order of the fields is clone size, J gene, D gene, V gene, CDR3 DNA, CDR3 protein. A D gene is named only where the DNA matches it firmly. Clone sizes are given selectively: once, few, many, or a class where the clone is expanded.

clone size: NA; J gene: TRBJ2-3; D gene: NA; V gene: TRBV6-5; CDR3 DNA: TGTGCCACCGGAGCCCCAGGGACAGATACGCAGTATTTT; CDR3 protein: CATGAPGTDTQYF
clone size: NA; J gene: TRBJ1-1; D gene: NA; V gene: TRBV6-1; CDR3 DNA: TGTGCCAGCAGTGAAGAGCGAGGGACGGATGAAGCTTTCTTT; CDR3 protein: CASSEERGTDEAFF
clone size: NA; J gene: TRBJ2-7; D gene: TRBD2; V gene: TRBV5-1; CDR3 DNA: TGCGCCAGCAGCTTCTCCAAGAGATCCGCGGGGGATAGGGTGTTCGAGCAGTACTTC; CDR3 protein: CASSFSKRSAGDRVFEQYF
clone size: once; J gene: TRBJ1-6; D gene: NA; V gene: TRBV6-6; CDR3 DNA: TGTGCCAGCAGTTACGCCCAACAGGGCCGTTCACCCCTCCACTTT; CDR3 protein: CASSYAQQGRSPLHF
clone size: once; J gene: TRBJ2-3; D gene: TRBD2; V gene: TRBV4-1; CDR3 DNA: TGCGCCAGCAGCCAACGCAATTCCGGGACTAGCGGGGATACGCAGTATTTT; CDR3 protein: CASSQRNSGTSGDTQYF
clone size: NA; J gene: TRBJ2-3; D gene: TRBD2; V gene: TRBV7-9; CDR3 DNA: TGTGCCAGCAGCAGGGGACTAGCGGGAGGAGATACGCAGTATTTT; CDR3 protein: CASSRGLAGGDTQYF
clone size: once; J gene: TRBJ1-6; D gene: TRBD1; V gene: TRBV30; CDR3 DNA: TGTGCCTGGAGTACAGGACAGGGATTAAATTCACCCCTCCACTTT; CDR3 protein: CAWSTGQGLNSPLHF
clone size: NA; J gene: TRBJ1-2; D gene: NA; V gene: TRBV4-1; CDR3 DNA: TGCGCCAGCAGCCAAGGAGGCAGCTACTATGGCTACACCTTC; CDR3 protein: CASSQGGSYYGYTF
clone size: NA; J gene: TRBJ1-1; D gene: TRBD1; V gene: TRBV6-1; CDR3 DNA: TGTGCCAGCATCCCGACAGGGGCAGGGTCTGAAGCTTTCTTT; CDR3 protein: CASIPTGAGSEAFF
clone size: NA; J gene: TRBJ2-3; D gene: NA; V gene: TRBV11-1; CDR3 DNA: TGTGCCAGCAGCCCCCGTTCCGGAGATACGCAGTATTTT; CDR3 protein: CASSPRSGDTQYF
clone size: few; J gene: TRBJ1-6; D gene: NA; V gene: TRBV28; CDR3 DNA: TGTGCCAGCAGTCCTAGTAATAATTCACCCCTCCACTTT; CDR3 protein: CASSPSNNSPLHF
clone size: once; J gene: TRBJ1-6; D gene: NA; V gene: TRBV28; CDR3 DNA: TGTGCCAGCAGTTCCCCGGGACAAAATTCACCCCTCCACTTT; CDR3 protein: CASSSPGQNSPLHF
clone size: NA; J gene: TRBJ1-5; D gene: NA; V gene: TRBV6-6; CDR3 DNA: TGTGCCAGCAGTTACTACGGTGATAGCAATCAGCCCCAGCATTTT; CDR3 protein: CASSYYGDSNQPQHF
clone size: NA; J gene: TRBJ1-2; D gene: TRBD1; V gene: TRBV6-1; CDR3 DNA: TGTGCCAGCAGTTATACAGGGGGGAACTATGGCTACACCTTC; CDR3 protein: CASSYTGGNYGYTF